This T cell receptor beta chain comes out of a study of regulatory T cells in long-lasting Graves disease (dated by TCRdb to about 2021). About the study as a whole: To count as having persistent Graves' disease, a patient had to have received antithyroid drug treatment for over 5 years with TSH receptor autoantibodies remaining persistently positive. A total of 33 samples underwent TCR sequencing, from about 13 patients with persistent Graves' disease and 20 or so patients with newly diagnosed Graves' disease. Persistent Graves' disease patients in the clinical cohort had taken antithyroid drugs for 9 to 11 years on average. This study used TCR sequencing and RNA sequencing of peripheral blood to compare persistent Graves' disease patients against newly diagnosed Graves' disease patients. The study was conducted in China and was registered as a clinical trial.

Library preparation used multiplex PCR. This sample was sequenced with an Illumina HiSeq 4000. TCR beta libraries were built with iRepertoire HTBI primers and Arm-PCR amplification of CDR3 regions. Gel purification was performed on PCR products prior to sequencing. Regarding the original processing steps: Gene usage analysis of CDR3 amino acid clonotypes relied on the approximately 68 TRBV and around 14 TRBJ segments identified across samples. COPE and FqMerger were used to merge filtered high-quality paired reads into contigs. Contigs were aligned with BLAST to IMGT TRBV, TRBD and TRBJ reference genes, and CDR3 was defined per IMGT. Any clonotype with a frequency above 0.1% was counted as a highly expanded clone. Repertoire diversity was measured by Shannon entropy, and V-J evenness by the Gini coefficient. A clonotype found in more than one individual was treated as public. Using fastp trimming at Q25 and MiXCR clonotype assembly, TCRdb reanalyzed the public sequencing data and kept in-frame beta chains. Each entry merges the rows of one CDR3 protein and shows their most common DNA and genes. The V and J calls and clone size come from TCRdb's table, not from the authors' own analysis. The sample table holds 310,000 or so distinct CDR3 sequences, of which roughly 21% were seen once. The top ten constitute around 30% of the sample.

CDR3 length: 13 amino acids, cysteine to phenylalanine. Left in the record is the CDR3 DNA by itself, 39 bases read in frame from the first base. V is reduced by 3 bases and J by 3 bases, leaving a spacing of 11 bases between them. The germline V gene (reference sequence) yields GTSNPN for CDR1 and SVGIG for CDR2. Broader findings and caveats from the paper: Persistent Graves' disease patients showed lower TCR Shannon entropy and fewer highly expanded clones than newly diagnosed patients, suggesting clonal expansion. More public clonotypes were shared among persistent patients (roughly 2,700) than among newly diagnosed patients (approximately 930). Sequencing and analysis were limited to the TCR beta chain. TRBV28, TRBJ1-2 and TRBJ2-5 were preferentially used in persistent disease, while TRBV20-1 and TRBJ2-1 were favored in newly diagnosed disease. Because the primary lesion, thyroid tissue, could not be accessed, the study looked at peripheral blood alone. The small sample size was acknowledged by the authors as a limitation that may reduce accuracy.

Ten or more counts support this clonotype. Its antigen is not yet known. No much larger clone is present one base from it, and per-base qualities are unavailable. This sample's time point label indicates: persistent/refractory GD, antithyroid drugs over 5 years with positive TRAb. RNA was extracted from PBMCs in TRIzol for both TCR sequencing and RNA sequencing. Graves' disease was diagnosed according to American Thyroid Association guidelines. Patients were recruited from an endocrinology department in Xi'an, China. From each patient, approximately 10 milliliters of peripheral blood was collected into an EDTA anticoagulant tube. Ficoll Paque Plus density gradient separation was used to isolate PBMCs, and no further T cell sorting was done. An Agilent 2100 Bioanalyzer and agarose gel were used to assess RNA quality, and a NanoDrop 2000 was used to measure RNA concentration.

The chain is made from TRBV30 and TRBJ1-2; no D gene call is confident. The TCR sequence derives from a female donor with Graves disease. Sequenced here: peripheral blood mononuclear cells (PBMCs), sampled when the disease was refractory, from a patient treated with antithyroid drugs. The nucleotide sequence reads TGTGCCTGGAGGCCAGGCGGGGACTATGGCTACACCTTC. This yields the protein CAWRPGGDYGYTF.